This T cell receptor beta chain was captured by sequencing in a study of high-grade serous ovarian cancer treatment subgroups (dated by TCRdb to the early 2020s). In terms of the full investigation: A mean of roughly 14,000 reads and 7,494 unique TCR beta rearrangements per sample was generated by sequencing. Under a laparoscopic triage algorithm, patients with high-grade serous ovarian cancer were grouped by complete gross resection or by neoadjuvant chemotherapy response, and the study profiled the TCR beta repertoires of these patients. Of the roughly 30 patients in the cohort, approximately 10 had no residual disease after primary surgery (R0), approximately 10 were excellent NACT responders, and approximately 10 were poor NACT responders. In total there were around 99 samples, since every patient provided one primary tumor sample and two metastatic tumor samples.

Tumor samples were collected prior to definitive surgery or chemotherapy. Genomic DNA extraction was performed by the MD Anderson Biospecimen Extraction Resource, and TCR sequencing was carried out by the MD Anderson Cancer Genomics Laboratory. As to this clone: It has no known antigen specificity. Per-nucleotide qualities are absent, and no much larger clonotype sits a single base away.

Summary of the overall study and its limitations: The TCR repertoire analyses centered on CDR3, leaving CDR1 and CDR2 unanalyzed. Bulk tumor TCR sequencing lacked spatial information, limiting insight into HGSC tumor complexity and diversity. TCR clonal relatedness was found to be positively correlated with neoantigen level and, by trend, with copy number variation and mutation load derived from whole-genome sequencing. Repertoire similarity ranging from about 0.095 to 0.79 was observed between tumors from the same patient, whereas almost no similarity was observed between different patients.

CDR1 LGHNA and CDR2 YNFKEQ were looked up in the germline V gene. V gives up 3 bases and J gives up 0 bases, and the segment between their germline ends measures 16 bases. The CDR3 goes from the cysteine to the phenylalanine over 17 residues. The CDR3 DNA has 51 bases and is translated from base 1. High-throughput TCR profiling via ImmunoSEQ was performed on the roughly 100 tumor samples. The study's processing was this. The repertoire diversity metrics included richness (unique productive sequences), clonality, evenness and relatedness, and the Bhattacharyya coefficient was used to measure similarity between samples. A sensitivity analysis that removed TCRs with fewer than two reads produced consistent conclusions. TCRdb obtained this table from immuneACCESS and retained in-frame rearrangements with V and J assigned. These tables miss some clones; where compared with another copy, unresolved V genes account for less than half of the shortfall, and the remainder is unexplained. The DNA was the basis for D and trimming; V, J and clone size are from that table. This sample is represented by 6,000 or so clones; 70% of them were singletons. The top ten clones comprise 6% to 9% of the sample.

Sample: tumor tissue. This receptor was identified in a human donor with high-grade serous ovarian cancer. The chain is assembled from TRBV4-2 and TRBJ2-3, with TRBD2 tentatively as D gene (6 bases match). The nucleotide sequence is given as TGTGCCAGCAGCCAGCTCTCTAGCGCCCCTAGCACAGATACGCAGTATTTT. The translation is CASSQLSSAPSTDTQYF.